Following are 12 T cell receptor beta chains from one sample sequenced in a study of CD8 T cells in ankylosing spondylitis. Their antigens remain unidentified. Whole-study findings and limits: A motif in TCR beta, a set of eight highly homologous variants, appeared characteristic of ankylosing spondylitis blood.

TCRdb reanalysed the 5' RACE reads using MiXCR and keeps one entry per CDR3 protein. The sample lists about 800,000 distinct CDR3 sequences; approximately 10% were seen once. Material for sequencing was blood, either unsorted or a sorted T cell fraction (not recorded which). These receptor sequences come from a male donor with ankylosing spondylitis.

The rearrangement uses TRBV6-2 or TRBV6-3 and TRBJ2-2; D gene ambiguous. The CDR3 has 13 residues. With 11 bases removed from V and 5 bases from J, the gap between germline ends came to 15 bases. Germline CDR1 and CDR2: MNHEY and SVGEGT. The CDR3 DNA follows: TGTGCCGTCTCCCTCCCTTGGACCGGGGAGCTGTTTTTT. Its protein is CAVSLPWTGELFF.

This clonotype occurred a few times. CDR3: CSARPPAVRYGYTF. The CDR3 bases are TGCAGTGCTAGACCCCCCGCAGTTCGCTATGGCTACACCTTC. This rearrangement joins TRBV20-1 to TRBJ1-2; D remains ambiguous. Germline lookup yields CDR1 DFQATT and CDR2 SNEGSKA (reference sequence). The CDR3 length is 14 residues. Trimming took 2 bases from V and 4 from J, leaving 14 bases between them.

The chain joins TRBV4-2 to TRBJ1-2, with D perhaps matching TRBD1 (5 bases). Germline-derived CDR1 and CDR2 are LGHNA and YNFKEQ. Trimming pared 2 bases from V and 3 bases from J, leaving 7 bases between. This CDR3 region has 13 residues. In nucleotides, the CDR3 is TGTGCCAGCAGCCAACGGGACCACTATGGCTACACCTTC. It codes for CASSQRDHYGYTF.

This clonotype was picked up many times. The chain has TRBV27 and TRBJ2-7, with 11 bases aligning to TRBD2. The trim removed 3 bases at V and 0 bases at J, leaving 4 bases unmatched. The CDR3 has 16 residues. The V gene's germline CDR1 is MNHEY and CDR2 SMNVEV (reference sequence). CDR3 sequence: CASSFNTSGSSYEQYF. As DNA, the CDR3 is TGTGCCAGCAGTTTCAATACTAGCGGGAGCTCCTACGAGCAGTACTTC.

V gene TRBV7-9 combines with J gene TRBJ1-4; D possibly corresponds to TRBD1 (5 bases). V lost 4 bases and J 8 bases, leaving 17 bases between the germline ends. Germline CDR1 SEHNR, CDR2 FQNEAQ (reference sequence). The CDR3 extends over 15 amino acids. The chain's CDR3 is CASSSSGFGGEKLFF. CDR3 nucleotides: TGTGCCAGCAGCTCCTCAGGGTTTGGAGGAGAAAAACTGTTTTTT. Full variable domain (remainder filled in from reference TRBV7-9 and TRBJ1-4): DTGVSQNPRHKITKRGQNVTFRCDPISEHNRLYWYRQTLGQGPEFLTYFQNEAQLEKSRLLSDRFSAERPKGSFSTLEIQRTEQGDSAMYLCASSSSGFGGEKLFFGSGTQLSVL.

This clonotype showed up just a few times. The chain combines TRBV5-6 with TRBJ2-1; 8 bases agree with TRBD2. Germline CDR1 is SGHDT and CDR2 is YYEEEE. The CDR3 consists of 18 residues. V lost 0 bases, J lost 6 bases, and 14 bases stayed unmatched. The CDR3 loop is CASSLALLAGGGSNEQFF. The DNA for the CDR3 is TGTGCCAGCAGCTTGGCTCTGCTAGCGGGTGGGGGCTCCAATGAGCAGTTCTTC. Full variable domain (rest looked up from reference TRBV5-6 and TRBJ2-1): DAGVTQSPTHLIKTRGQQVTLRCSPKSGHDTVSWYQQALGQGPQFIFQYYEEEERQRGNFPDRFSGHQFPNYSSELNVNALLLGDSALYLCASSLALLAGGGSNEQFFGPGTRLTVL.

The sample holds a few counts of this clonotype. The chain combines TRBV23-1 with TRBJ1-1, with 8 bases that match TRBD1. TRBV23-1 is marked as an open reading frame, function uncertain. This CDR3 has 16 residues. With V trimmed by 7 bases and J by 1 base, 11 bases remained unmatched. The DNA of the CDR3 is TGCGCCAGCAACATACAGGGGGAGGAACGGAACACTGAAGCTTTCTTT. Translated, it gives CASNIQGEERNTEAFF.

This chain connects TRBV11-1 to TRBJ2-1; TRBD1 matches 7 bases. V gave up 2 bases and J gave up 3 bases; unmatched junction bases: 4. The CDR3 consists of 15 residues. Germline-derived CDR1 and CDR2 are SGHAT and FQDESV (reference sequence). CDR3 protein: CASSLLPGGYNEQFF. The CDR3 region has the DNA TGTGCCAGCAGCTTATTACCAGGGGGCTACAATGAGCAGTTCTTC.

This clonotype showed up many times. The chain couples TRBV7-2 to TRBJ2-2; 8 positions agree with TRBD1. Germline V gene data show CDR1 as SGHTA and CDR2 as FQGNSA. The V segment lost 5 bases and the J segment 5 bases; nucleotides outside the gene matches: 4. There are 14 residues in the CDR3. In DNA form, the CDR3 reads TGTGCCAGCAGCCGGACAGGGTCAACCGGGGAGCTGTTTTTT. This codes for CASSRTGSTGELFF.

The chain joins TRBV6-2 or TRBV6-3 to TRBJ2-1, with a tentative D call TRBD2 (6 bases). Germline V gene lookup returns CDR1 MNHEY and CDR2 SVGEGT. V lost 5 bases and J 12 bases, leaving 11 bases between the germline ends. There are 11 residues in the CDR3. The CDR3 is CASSGYSGQFF. DNA of the CDR3: TGTGCCAGCAGTGGTTATAGCGGGCAGTTCTTC.

This clonotype was seen a handful of times. V usage is TRBV6-2 or TRBV6-3 and J usage is TRBJ2-7; D might be TRBD1 (6 bases). V was clipped by 5 bases and J by 1 base, with 18 bases between them. This CDR3 spans 16 amino acids. The germline V gene has CDR1 MNHEY and CDR2 SVGEGT. The CDR3 nucleotides are TGTGCCAGCAGTCGTCTGGGGGCGTCTACTTCCTACGAGCAGTACTTC. Residues: CASSRLGASTSYEQYF.

This clonotype was picked up many times. The rearrangement joins TRBV29-1 to TRBJ2-3, with 8 bases matching TRBD2. The length of the CDR3 is 14 residues. V was clipped by 4 bases and J by 1 base; unmatched bases: 4. Germline V lookup: CDR1 SQVTM, CDR2 ANQGSEA. In DNA, the CDR3 is TGCAGCGTTGCCCTGACTAGCGGCACAGATACGCAGTATTTT. Amino acid sequence: CSVALTSGTDTQYF.